Described below is a single T cell receptor (beta chain) sequence and its context. The antigen is not known. The analysis combined second doses at about 4 or about 12 weeks. The record originates from a study of T cell responses to AZD1222 COVID-19 vaccine. General observations from the study: Possibly, clonal diversity was underestimated; donors were largely white British and included more females. Reports indicate that nearly half of spike-specific TCRs are directed at unmutated variant regions. Among AZD1222 vaccinees, only six or seven were seropositive at baseline.

Deletions cut 3 bases from V and 2 bases from J, with 16 bases between. Germline-derived CDR1 and CDR2 are LGHDT and YNNKEL (reference sequence). There are 17 residues in the CDR3. The assay was immunoSEQ multiplex PCR, and TCRdb's table has in-frame clones only and misses some. Of about 56,000 clones listed, 75% to 90% are singletons. The source material was peripheral blood, sampled 28 days after the second AZD1222 dose. The source of this sequence is an adult who received the AZD1222 COVID-19 vaccine. The genes are TRBV3-1 (or the pseudogene TRBV3-2) and TRBJ2-2; D perhaps matches TRBD1 (6 bases). The CDR3 spells CASSQPPLTGNTGELFF. In nucleotides, the CDR3 is TGTGCCAGCAGCCAGCCACCCCTGACAGGAAACACCGGGGAGCTGTTTTTT.